This T cell receptor (beta chain) comes out of a study of T cells in tuberculosis. At the level of the study: T cells were selected with CD1B tetramers loaded with glucose monomycolate. Samples predate treatment or fall within its first 7 days.

The CDR3 consists of 15 residues. Germline-derived CDR1 and CDR2 are SGHRS and YFSETQ. Trimming took off 0 bases at V and 4 bases at J, with 13 bases between the two ends. Of note for this clone: Its antigen is as yet unknown.

Study conclusions and caveats: GMM-specific TCRs were nearer to active tuberculosis alpha repertoires, suggesting expansion.

Time point given: new active TB diagnosis, blood taken before or within 7 days of starting treatment. Data came from immunoSEQ multiplex PCR; TCRdb stores just in-frame clones and leaves some out. Here the sample spans 25,000 to 35,000 clones, 92% being singletons. The receptor comes from an adult with tuberculosis. The rearrangement links TRBV5-1 to TRBJ1-1; D uncertain. This specimen consisted of PBMCs, obtained at tuberculosis diagnosis. Here the CDR3 DNA reads TGCGCCAGCAGCTTGGATGCGGGGATGGGCACTGAAGCTTTCTTT. It translates to CASSLDAGMGTEAFF.